This TCR beta chain was captured in a study of T-cell memory formation after mild COVID-19. The CDR3 covers 13 residues. V dropped 3 bases and J dropped 10 bases, with 13 bases sitting between them. The germline gives CDR1 LNHNV, CDR2 YYDKDF (reference sequence). MiXCR, run by TCRdb on the 5' RACE reads, gives a single entry per CDR3 protein. The sample shows 190,000 or so distinct CDR3 sequences, about a fifth of them seen only once. The chain employs TRBV15 and TRBJ2-1; D is ambiguous. The sample taken for sequencing was PBMCs or a T cell subset sorted from them (not recorded which). The origin of this receptor is an adult woman who had mild COVID-19 (a few samples of this study predate the infection). Cell type and time point are not known. The CDR3 nucleotides read TGTGCCACCAGCAGGGCCCGGGCCTTCGAGCAGTTCTTC. It codes for CATSRARAFEQFF.